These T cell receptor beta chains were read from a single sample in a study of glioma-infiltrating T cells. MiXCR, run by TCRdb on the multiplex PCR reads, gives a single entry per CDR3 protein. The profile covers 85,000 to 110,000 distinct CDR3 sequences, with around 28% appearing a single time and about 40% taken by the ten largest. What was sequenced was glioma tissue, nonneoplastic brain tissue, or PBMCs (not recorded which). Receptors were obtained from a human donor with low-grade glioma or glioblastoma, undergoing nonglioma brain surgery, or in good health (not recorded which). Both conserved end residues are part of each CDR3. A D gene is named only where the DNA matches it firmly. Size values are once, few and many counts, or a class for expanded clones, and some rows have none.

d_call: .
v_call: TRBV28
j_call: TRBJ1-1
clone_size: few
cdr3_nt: TGTGCCAGCAGTTTCTCCCTAGGTCGTACGGACACTGAAGCTTTCTTT
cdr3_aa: CASSFSLGRTDTEAFF

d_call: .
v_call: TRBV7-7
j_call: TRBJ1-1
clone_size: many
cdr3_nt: TGTGCTAGCAGCTTGGATCTTAGCACTGAAGCTTTCTTT
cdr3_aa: CASSLDLSTEAFF

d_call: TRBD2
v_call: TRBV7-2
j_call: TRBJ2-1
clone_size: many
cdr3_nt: TGTGCCAGCAGCTTAGTCGGCGGGAGCCAGACTGAGCAGTTCTTC
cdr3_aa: CASSLVGGSQTEQFF

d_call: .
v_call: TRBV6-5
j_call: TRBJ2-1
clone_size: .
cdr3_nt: TGTGCCAGCCTTTCCACAGGACAGCCGAACAATGAGCAGTTCTTC
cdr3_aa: CASLSTGQPNNEQFF

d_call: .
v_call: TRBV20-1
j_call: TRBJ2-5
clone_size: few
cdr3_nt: TGCAGTGCTTCGACCGGAGGGGTAGAGACCCAGTACTTC
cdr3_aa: CSASTGGVETQYF

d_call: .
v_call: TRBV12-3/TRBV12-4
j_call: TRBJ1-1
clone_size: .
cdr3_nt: TGTGCCAGCACCATTCCTTCTCAATTGAACACTGAAGCTTTCTTT
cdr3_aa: CASTIPSQLNTEAFF

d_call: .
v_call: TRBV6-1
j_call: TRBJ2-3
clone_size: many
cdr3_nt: TGTGCCAGCAGGCCCTTTGGGCACACAGATACGCAGTATTTT
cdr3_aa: CASRPFGHTDTQYF

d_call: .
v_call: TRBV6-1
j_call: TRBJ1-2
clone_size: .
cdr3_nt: TGTGCCAGAAGTGAAGCCCATAACTATGGCTACACCTTC
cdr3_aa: CARSEAHNYGYTF

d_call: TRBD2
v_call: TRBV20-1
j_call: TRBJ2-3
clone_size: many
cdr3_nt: TGCAGTGCTACAGGACTAGCGGGGCACACAGATACGCAGTATTTT
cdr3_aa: CSATGLAGHTDTQYF

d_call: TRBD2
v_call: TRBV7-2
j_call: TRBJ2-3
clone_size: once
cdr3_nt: TGTGCCAGCAGCTATCTCCCCGGGACTAGCGTGCTCGCAGATACGCAGTATTTT
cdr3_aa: CASSYLPGTSVLADTQYF

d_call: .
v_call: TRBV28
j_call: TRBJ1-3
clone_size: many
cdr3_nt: TGTGCCAGCAGTTCCGCGGCGCGGGGCGAGAACACCATATATTTT
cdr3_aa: CASSSAARGENTIYF

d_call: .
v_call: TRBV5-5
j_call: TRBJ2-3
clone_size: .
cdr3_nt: TGTGCCAGCAGCTTTACTGCCACCGGGGGATTAGATACGCAGTATTTT
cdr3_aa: CASSFTATGGLDTQYF

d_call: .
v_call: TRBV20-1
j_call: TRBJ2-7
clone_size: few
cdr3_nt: TGCAGTGCTAGAGATGCGGAGGGGCTGGGGGCCGAGCAGTACTTC
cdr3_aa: CSARDAEGLGAEQYF

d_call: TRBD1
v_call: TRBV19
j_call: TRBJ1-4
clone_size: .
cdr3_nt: TGTGCCAGTAACGGGCGACAGGGCTTACCTAATGAAAAACTGTTTTTT
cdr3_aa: CASNGRQGLPNEKLFF